This TCR beta chain was captured by sequencing in a study of T cell repertoires in cytomegalovirus infection. Study context: Both recently identified HLA-C-restricted and well-studied HLA-B-restricted CMV epitopes were used in the study. Both a matching HLA type and CMV infection were indicated by public TCR beta signatures. Study-level results: Identification of carriers of CMV plus the relevant HLA was performed using cumulative public TCR beta family frequency. HLA-C-restricted CMV clonotypes gave the most frequent clonotype in two of eight donors.

The sample holds many counts of this clonotype. The antigen is unknown. TCRdb processed the reads anew with MiXCR; each CDR3 protein has one entry. The sample yields 250,000 to 300,000 distinct CDR3 sequences, 20% to 25% seen once. The CDR3 totals 18 residues. Germline CDR1 is MGHRA and CDR2 is YSYEKL. V was trimmed by 5 bases and J by 1 base, leaving 23 bases between them. The starting material was cultured PBMCs, obtained from culture after CMV antigen stimulation. The chain recombines TRBV4-1 with TRBJ1-1; D might be TRBD1 (5 bases). The sequence came from a human donor in good health (CMV status not recorded). Some clones in this sample may be carry-over from other donors' samples. The CDR3 coding sequence is TGCGCCAGCAGCGCCGGGGATTTGGGGCGGACGGCGAACACTGAAGCTTTCTTT. Translated: CASSAGDLGRTANTEAFF.